Following are 12 T cell receptor beta chains from one sample sequenced in a study of blood T cell repertoires in COVID-19. The assay was immunoSEQ multiplex PCR, and TCRdb's table has in-frame clones only and misses some. The table shows around 260,000 clones, with approximately 87% occurring only once. Specimen: peripheral blood. The receptor set was obtained from a man aged 55 to 70 who had recovered from COVID-19.

The chain recombines TRBV19 with TRBJ1-5, with a weak D call TRBD1 (6 bases). CDR1 is LNHDA, CDR2 SQIVND, per germline (reference sequence). Trimming took off 5 bases at V and 4 bases at J, with 33 bases between the two ends. This CDR3 region has 21 residues. The CDR3 DNA is TGTGCCAGTAGTCCCGGGGGGGGACACAATAACAGAGGGTCGGGAAATCAGCCCCAGCATTTT. Protein: CASSPGGGHNNRGSGNQPQHF. Full variable domain (remainder filled in from reference TRBV19 and TRBJ1-5): DGGITQSPKYLFRKEGQNVTLSCEQNLNHDAMYWYRQDPGQGLRLIYYSQIVNDFQKGDIAEGYSVSREKKESFPLTVTSAQKNPTAFYLCASSPGGGHNNRGSGNQPQHFGDGTRLSIL.

This CDR3 reads CASTYIGAGTGNTGELFF. The CDR3 nucleotides read TGTGCCAGCACCTATATTGGGGCCGGGACAGGTAACACCGGGGAGCTGTTTTTT. The chain combines TRBV28 with TRBJ2-2, with 8 nucleotides matching TRBD1. The trim removed 7 bases at V and 2 bases at J, leaving 15 bases unmatched. This CDR3 comprises 18 residues. Germline CDR1 reads MDHEN; CDR2 reads SYDVKM.

V usage is TRBV3-1 (or the pseudogene TRBV3-2) and J usage is TRBJ2-2, with D unresolved. Germline loops: CDR1 LGHDT, CDR2 YNNKEL (reference sequence). CDR3 length equals 15 residues. V lost 4 bases and J 7 bases, leaving 16 bases between the germline ends. The CDR3 reads CASSRIGDRGGELFF. The CDR3 coding sequence is TGTGCCAGCAGCCGGATAGGAGATCGAGGCGGGGAGCTGTTTTTT.

This sequence joins TRBV5-6 and TRBJ1-6; D call uncertain. Germline V gene lookup returns CDR1 SGHDT and CDR2 YYEEEE. The CDR3 covers 16 residues. V was clipped by 0 bases and J by 0 bases, with 7 bases between them. The CDR3 bases are TGTGCCAGCAGCTTGGACAGCAGCTCCTATAATTCACCCCTCCACTTT. Its protein product is CASSLDSSSYNSPLHF.

CDR3 sequence reads: CASSVVGQSYGYTF. The CDR3 DNA reads as TGTGCCAGCAGCGTAGTGGGACAGAGCTATGGCTACACCTTC. This rearrangement joins TRBV9 to TRBJ1-2; 7 positions match TRBD1. CDR1 and CDR2 from the germline V gene are SGDLS and YYNGEE. The CDR3 totals 14 residues. After removal of 0 bases from V and 4 bases from J, the junction contained 3 bases not matched to a gene.

This chain links TRBV11-2 with TRBJ2-2; 9 nucleotides align to TRBD2. Germline lookup yields CDR1 SGHAT and CDR2 FQNNGV. V dropped 5 bases and J dropped 7; count of bases not matched to a gene: 14. This CDR3 is 17 amino acids long. In DNA, the CDR3 is TGTGCCAGCAGCCCCCGCCGGTTGGCGGGAGGGGGCGGGGAGCTGTTTTTT. The encoded protein is CASSPRRLAGGGGELFF.

The chain employs TRBV7-9 and TRBJ2-7, with D perhaps TRBD1 (6 bases). The CDR3 runs to 14 residues. V lost 2 bases, J lost 5 bases, and 13 bases lay in between. From germline, CDR1 is SEHNR and CDR2 FQNEAQ (reference sequence). The CDR3 bases are TGTGCCAGCAGCTTATCGGCAGGGGTCGACGAGCAGTACTTC. Encoded protein: CASSLSAGVDEQYF.

This sequence joins TRBV7-8 and TRBJ2-1; 10 bases match TRBD2. V gave up 5 bases and J gave up 8 bases; unmatched junction bases: 12. The CDR3 spans 16 residues. The germline V gene has CDR1 SGHVS and CDR2 FQNEAQ. CDR3 amino acids: CASSVLLAGVRHEQFF. The CDR3 DNA reads TGTGCCAGCAGCGTACTCCTAGCGGGGGTGCGTCATGAGCAGTTCTTC.

The J gene is TRBJ2-1, the V gene TRBV12-3 or TRBV12-4; 9 bases are shared with TRBD1. The CDR3 runs 13 residues. Trimming at V came to 3 bases and at J to 9 bases, leaving 3 bases not matched to a gene. The CDR3 nucleotides are TGTGCCAGCAGTTTTGGGACAGGGACTGAGCAGTTCTTC. This translates into CASSFGTGTEQFF.

The chain combines TRBV19 with TRBJ2-1; D unresolved. Germline V CDR1 and CDR2: LNHDA, SQIVND (reference sequence). V was trimmed by 7 bases and J by 7 bases, leaving 20 bases between them. The CDR3 spans 15 residues. CDR3 DNA sequence: TGTGCCAGTAAACCTTCCCACGTTTTTCGGAATGAGCAGTTCTTC. Translation gives CASKPSHVFRNEQFF.

This clone has only one observation. The V call is TRBV5-4, the J call TRBJ2-1; D is unclear. V shed 0 bases and J shed 15 bases, with 16 bases lying between them. This CDR3 is built from 13 residues. CDR1 is SGHNT, CDR2 YYREEE, per germline (reference sequence). The CDR3 sequence is CASSLVPGKPGFF. The CDR3 region has the DNA TGTGCCAGCAGCTTGGTCCCCGGTAAACCGGGGTTCTTC. Supplemented by reference TRBV5-4 and TRBJ2-1, the full variable domain reads ETGVTQSPTHLIKTRGQQVTLRCSSQSGHNTVSWYQQALGQGPQFIFQYYREEENGRGNFPPRFSGLQFPNYSSELNVNALELDDSALYLCASSLVPGKPGFFGPGTRLTVL.

CDR3 sequence reads: CASSLVPNMNTEAFF. The CDR3 nucleotides read TGTGCCAGCAGCTTAGTTCCGAACATGAACACTGAAGCTTTCTTT. V gene TRBV7-2 combines with J gene TRBJ1-1; D remains unclear. Deletions cut 1 base from V and 0 bases from J, with 9 bases between. CDR3 length: 15 amino acids. Germline V gene data show CDR1 as SGHTA and CDR2 as FQGNSA.